This T cell receptor (beta chain) was retrieved from a study of PD-L1 blockade in urothelial cancer. Clones were sequenced by immunoSEQ multiplex PCR, and TCRdb holds only the in-frame ones, with some missing. The sample holds tens of thousands of clones, 70% to 90% seen once. Time point in this sample: peripheral blood 6 weeks after treatment start. The receptor comes from a man aged 65 to 85 with urothelial cancer. Sequenced material: PBMCs, taken around atezolizumab (anti-PD-L1) treatment.

CDR3 sequence reads: CASGPPSSYEQYF. For the CDR3, the DNA is TGTGCTAGTGGCCCGCCGAGCTCCTACGAGCAGTACTTC. The rearrangement links TRBV12-5 to TRBJ2-7, with no clear D. V was trimmed by 6 bases and J by 0 bases, leaving 9 bases between them. The CDR3 consists of 13 residues. Germline V gene sequence: CDR1 LGHNT, CDR2 FRNRAP.